This T cell receptor beta chain was retrieved from a study of blood T cell repertoires in COVID-19. Turning to the study itself: Researchers got acute and convalescent COVID-19 samples from the United States, Italy and Spain. PBMCs, B-cell-depleted T cells, or T cells provided the cDNA or gDNA that made up the material.

Authors' methods: Amplification with reference gene primers provided the estimates of nucleated cell counts. Sequencing was performed with immunoSEQ multiplex PCR; in TCRdb, only in-frame clones are kept and a portion is missing. Clone size and V and J calls were adopted from that table, with D and trimming inferred from the DNA. The sample lists about 270,000 clones; 86% were seen once. V shed 0 bases and J shed 10 bases, with 13 bases lying between them. The germline V gene has CDR1 MNHEY and CDR2 SVGAGI. CDR3 length equals 15 residues. The chain carries TRBV6-5 and TRBJ1-6; possible D gene TRBD1, 5 bases. The receptor comes from a man aged 35 to 55 with active or convalescent COVID-19. Sequencing was performed on peripheral blood. The CDR3 bases are TGTGCCAGCAGTTACTCGAACCAGGGTGGGTCACCCCTCCACTTT. It is translated as CASSYSNQGGSPLHF.